Below are 21 T cell receptor beta chains sequenced from a single sample in a study of shared clonotypes between healthy human individuals. Sequencing used immunoSEQ multiplex PCR; TCRdb keeps in-frame clones, though not all of them. The repertoire holds under 850,000 clones, approximately 77% seen once, with more than 1.5% in the top ten. The sequenced sample was memory CD4+ T cells sorted from blood. Subset defined: CD45RA-negative fraction. The receptors were sampled from a woman in her twenties or thirties in good health.

In this sample, this clone turned up many times. The gene calls are TRBV6-5 and TRBJ1-2; D call uncertain. V shed 0 bases and J shed 4 bases, with 9 bases lying between them. Germline V lookup: CDR1 MNHEY, CDR2 SVGAGI. The CDR3 consists of 14 residues. The CDR3 nucleotides are TGTGCCAGCAGTTACTCCAAGGGCTTCTATGGCTACACCTTC. It encodes CASSYSKGFYGYTF.

CDR3 loop: CASSLNKDVSGANVLTF. The CDR3 bases are TGTGCCAGCAGCTTAAACAAGGACGTTTCTGGGGCCAACGTCCTGACTTTC. This chain connects TRBV7-6 to TRBJ2-6; D unresolved. Germline lookup yields CDR1 SGHVS and CDR2 FNYEAQ. The CDR3 extends over 17 amino acids. V lost 2 bases, J lost 1 base, and 12 bases lay in between.

The V call is TRBV4-1, the J call TRBJ2-3; D unresolved. V was clipped by 1 base and J by 8 bases, with 13 bases between them. Germline CDR1 and CDR2: MGHRA and YSYEKL. The CDR3 is made up of 14 amino acids. DNA for the CDR3: TGCGCCAGCAGCCAAGCCCCCCGCGTGAGTACGCAGTATTTT. Translating it yields CASSQAPRVSTQYF.

The chain uses TRBV27 and TRBJ2-7; a weak D match, TRBD2 (7 bases). The CDR3 length is 15 residues. Germline-derived CDR1 and CDR2 are MNHEY and SMNVEV (reference sequence). Deletions cut 6 bases from V and 6 bases from J, with 21 bases between. CDR3: CASRRGGRGAREQYF. For the CDR3, the DNA is TGTGCCAGCAGGAGGGGGGGGAGAGGGGCACGCGAGCAGTACTTC.

The chain combines TRBV7-9 with TRBJ2-7; 9 positions match TRBD1. With 3 bases clipped from V and 5 bases from J, the junction kept 11 bases outside the gene matches. CDR1 is SEHNR and CDR2 is FQNEAQ in the germline V gene (reference sequence). CDR3 length: 16 residues. CDR3 DNA sequence: TGTGCCAGCAGCTTTAATACCGGGACAGGGCGCAACGAGCAGTACTTC. Translated, it gives CASSFNTGTGRNEQYF.

This chain joins TRBV5-4 and TRBJ1-2, with D unclear. CDR3 length: 12 amino acids. Germline values: CDR1 SGHNT, CDR2 YYREEE (reference sequence). V lost 3 bases and J lost 8, with 11 bases in between. CDR3 sequence (DNA): TGTGCCAGCAGCTACACGGAAGACGGCTACACCTTC. This translates into CASSYTEDGYTF.

The V gene is TRBV18, the J gene TRBJ2-7; D perhaps matches TRBD2 (6 bases). This CDR3 is 14 amino acids long. V was cut by 6 bases and J by 0 bases, with 12 bases left in between. The germline CDR1 and CDR2 sequences are KGHSH and LQKENI. CDR3 amino acids: CASSLRDSSYEQYF. The CDR3 region has the DNA TGTGCCAGCTCCCTTCGGGACTCCTCCTACGAGCAGTACTTC.

This chain connects TRBV28 to TRBJ1-6; D unclear. CDR3 length: 13 residues. Trimming removed 3 bases at V and 7 bases at J, with 7 bases between. CDR1 MDHEN and CDR2 SYDVKM come from the germline V gene. CDR3 coding DNA: TGTGCCAGCAGTTTCTACAGCAATTCACCCCTCCACTTT. Its protein is CASSFYSNSPLHF. Filled out from reference TRBV28 and TRBJ1-6, the complete variable domain reads DVKVTQSSRYLVKRTGEKVFLECVQDMDHENMFWYRQDPGLGLRLIYFSYDVKMKEKGDIPEGYSVSREKKERFSLILESASTNQTSMYLCASSFYSNSPLHFGNGTRLTVT.

This clone has more than one count but fewer than ten. V gene TRBV2 combines with J gene TRBJ2-2; D is uncertain. The length of the CDR3 is 16 residues. Trimming took 2 bases from V and 2 from J, leaving 12 bases between them. Germline V CDR1 and CDR2: SNHLY, FYNNEI. The CDR3 DNA reads as TGTGCCAGCAGTGAATTCACAACAGCAAACACCGGGGAGCTGTTTTTT. This sequence encodes CASSEFTTANTGELFF.

As concerns this clone: The junction departs from the called germline gene at one end, perhaps through a read error. This chain joins TRBV5-1 and TRBJ2-1; 9 nucleotides match TRBD2. The CDR3 runs to 16 residues. Per the germline V gene, CDR1 is SGHRS and CDR2 is YFSETQ. This CDR3 reads CVSSPLTSGPRNEQFF. The CDR3 DNA follows: TGCGTCAGCAGCCCATTGACTAGCGGCCCACGGAATGAGCAGTTCTTC.

This clone showed up just once. J is TRBJ1-3 and V is TRBV5-4; TRBD1 matches 7 bases. Trimming took 3 bases from V and 3 from J; bases not matched to a gene: 3. Germline V gene lookup returns CDR1 SGHNT and CDR2 YYREEE (reference sequence). CDR3 length equals 14 residues. CDR3: CASSSWTGGNTIYF. The CDR3 nucleotides are TGTGCCAGCAGCTCCTGGACAGGTGGAAACACCATATATTTT.

V gene TRBV6-5 combines with J gene TRBJ1-1, with D possibly TRBD1 on 6 matching bases. The CDR3 runs 13 residues. Looked up from germline, CDR1 is MNHEY and CDR2 is SVGAGI. V was trimmed by 2 bases and J by 5 bases, leaving 9 bases between them. The CDR3, as DNA: TGTGCCAGCAGTTACGGGGGGCGGACTGAAGCTTTCTTT. The encoded protein is CASSYGGRTEAFF.

This rearrangement joins TRBV19 to TRBJ2-5; D perhaps matches TRBD1 (6 bases). Trimming removed 5 bases at V and 0 bases at J, with 10 bases between. This CDR3 region has 14 residues. Per the germline V gene, CDR1 is LNHDA and CDR2 is SQIVND (reference sequence). This CDR3 is CASSLRDNQETQYF. The CDR3 DNA follows: TGTGCCAGTAGTCTCCGGGACAACCAAGAGACCCAGTACTTC.

The chain is built from TRBV7-9 and TRBJ1-1, with D perhaps matching TRBD1 (5 bases). Trimming pared 7 bases from V and 5 bases from J, leaving 14 bases between. CDR3 size: 13 residues. CDR1 SEHNR and CDR2 FQNEAQ come from the germline V gene (reference sequence). The chain's CDR3 is CASTRASGTEAFF. CDR3 nucleotides: TGTGCCAGCACACGGGCCTCAGGGACTGAAGCTTTCTTT.

The rearrangement joins TRBV5-1 to TRBJ1-1; D is uncertain. The CDR3 consists of 13 residues. CDR1 and CDR2 from the germline V gene are SGHRS and YFSETQ. The V end was cut by 3 bases, the J end by 3 bases, with 9 bases between. CDR3 sequence reads: CASSSSEYTEAFF. DNA of the CDR3: TGCGCCAGCAGCTCTTCAGAATACACTGAAGCTTTCTTT.

This chain links TRBV29-1 with TRBJ2-3, with 8 nucleotides matching TRBD1. The CDR3 contains 14 residues. CDR1 and CDR2 from the germline V gene are SQVTM and ANQGSEA. With 7 bases clipped from V and 0 bases from J, the junction kept 6 bases outside the gene matches. Here the CDR3 DNA reads TGCAGCGCACAGGGGGGCTTCAGCACAGATACGCAGTATTTT. It translates to CSAQGGFSTDTQYF.

This clone appeared a single time. The CDR3 protein is CASSLTTSGINEQFF. The CDR3 region has the DNA TGCGCCAGCAGCTTGACCACTAGCGGGATCAATGAGCAGTTCTTC. V usage is TRBV5-1 and J usage is TRBJ2-1, with 10 bases identical to TRBD2. The CDR3 has 15 amino acids. The trim removed 1 base at V and 6 bases at J, leaving 4 bases unmatched. Germline-derived CDR1 and CDR2 are SGHRS and YFSETQ.

This clone occurred once. CDR3 sequence reads: CSAGTLGEQFF. The CDR3, as DNA: TGCAGCGCCGGGACCCTAGGTGAGCAGTTCTTC. V usage is TRBV29-1 and J usage is TRBJ2-1, with D perhaps TRBD1 or TRBD2 (5 bases each). Germline V gene lookup returns CDR1 SQVTM and CDR2 ANQGSEA. The ends were cut back, 7 bases at V and 9 bases at J, with 13 bases in the middle. This CDR3 spans 11 amino acids.

The chain joins TRBV19 to TRBJ1-1; D unclear. Germline-derived CDR1 and CDR2 are LNHDA and SQIVND (reference sequence). The CDR3 spans 16 residues. Trimming cost V 3 bases and J 8 bases, with 22 bases left between them. CDR3: CASSISRAKPLAEAFF. In DNA, the CDR3 is TGTGCCAGTAGTATCTCCCGGGCCAAACCCCTGGCAGAAGCTTTCTTT.

This clone was seen more than once but under ten times. V is TRBV5-1 and J is TRBJ1-4, with TRBD1 as a possible D gene (5 bases). The CDR3 length is 14 residues. Germline values: CDR1 SGHRS, CDR2 YFSETQ. V shed 2 bases and J shed 7 bases, with 12 bases lying between them. This chain's CDR3 is CASSFGTEGEKLFF. CDR3 in DNA: TGCGCCAGCAGCTTCGGGACGGAAGGTGAAAAACTGTTTTTT.

V and J are TRBV29-1 and TRBJ2-5, with 9 bases that match TRBD2. The CDR3 totals 17 residues. With 0 bases clipped from V and 2 bases from J, the junction kept 10 bases outside the gene matches. Germline V gene data show CDR1 as SQVTM and CDR2 as ANQGSEA. CDR3 amino acids: CSVEDQKLAGSQETQYF. The CDR3 DNA reads TGCAGCGTTGAAGATCAAAAGCTAGCGGGGTCGCAAGAGACCCAGTACTTC. Full variable domain (outside the CDR3, taken from reference TRBV29-1 and TRBJ2-5): SAVISQKPSRDICQRGTSLTIQCQVDSQVTMMFWYRQQPGQSLTLIATANQGSEATYESGFVIDKFPISRPNLTFSTLTVSNMSPEDSSIYLCSVEDQKLAGSQETQYFGPGTRLLVL.